This T cell receptor (beta chain) stems from a study of blood T cells in healthy people across ages. Study-wide points: Unknown CMV status may confound age-related changes in expanded clones.

No fewer than 5.5 micrograms of total RNA were isolated from every sample. Regarding this clonotype: No antigen is known for it. A much larger clone lies one base from this, so it may be a read error.

A second about 7 to 12 cycle PCR used barcoded and J-beta primers. TCRdb analysed the 5' RACE reads with MiXCR anew, one entry per CDR3 protein. The table has roughly 800,000 distinct CDR3 sequences, roughly 64% seen once. The length of the CDR3 is 12 residues. The germline gives CDR1 MNHNY, CDR2 SVGAGI (reference sequence). This TCR was sampled from a man younger than 40 in good health. The J gene is TRBJ2-5, the V gene TRBV6-6, with D unresolved. The J call may be faulty, since TRBJ2-7 better matches the DNA end. The sample consisted of blood. The CDR3 loop is CASSQQVYEQYF. Here the CDR3 DNA reads TGTGCCAGCAGTCAGCAGGTCTACGAGCAGTACTTC.